This T cell receptor beta chain was recovered during a study of blood T cell repertoires in COVID-19. Turning to the study itself: PBMCs, B-cell-depleted T cells, or T cells were the source of the cDNA or gDNA that made up the material.

Measured with immunoSEQ multiplex PCR; TCRdb has only the in-frame clones, and not every one. The sample has 25,000 to 35,000 clones, over 75% seen once. The CDR3 spans 13 residues. Germline V gives CDR1 KGHSH, CDR2 LQKENI. Between the trimmed V and J ends, which lost 3 bases and 8 bases, there was a span of 13 bases. This sequence originates from a man aged 55 to 70 with active COVID-19. Sequencing was performed on peripheral blood. This chain joins TRBV18 and TRBJ1-2; D is perhaps TRBD1 (6 bases). The DNA of the CDR3 is TGTGCCAGCTCACCGTGGACAGCGGAAGGCTACACCTTC. It encodes CASSPWTAEGYTF.